This T cell receptor (beta chain) was retrieved from a study of blood T cell repertoires in COVID-19. Study at large: Acute and convalescent COVID-19 specimens originated in the United States, Italy and Spain.

Looked up from germline, CDR1 is MDHEN and CDR2 is SYDVKM. The CDR3 extends over 16 amino acids. The ends lost 7 bases at V and 0 bases at J; junction bases unmatched: 11. TCRdb's copy holds only in-frame clones and misses some; the assay was immunoSEQ multiplex PCR. The data show 140,000 to 150,000 clones, around 83% seen once. The sample holds a few counts of this clone. The chain carries TRBV28 and TRBJ1-2, with 7 bases fitting TRBD1. This TCR derives from a human donor with acute or convalescent COVID-19. The donor label of this sample is uncertain. The sample taken for sequencing was peripheral blood. The CDR3 nucleotides read TGTGCCAGCAAAATCGCCGGGACAGTAGCTAACTATGGCTACACCTTC. As protein: CASKIAGTVANYGYTF.